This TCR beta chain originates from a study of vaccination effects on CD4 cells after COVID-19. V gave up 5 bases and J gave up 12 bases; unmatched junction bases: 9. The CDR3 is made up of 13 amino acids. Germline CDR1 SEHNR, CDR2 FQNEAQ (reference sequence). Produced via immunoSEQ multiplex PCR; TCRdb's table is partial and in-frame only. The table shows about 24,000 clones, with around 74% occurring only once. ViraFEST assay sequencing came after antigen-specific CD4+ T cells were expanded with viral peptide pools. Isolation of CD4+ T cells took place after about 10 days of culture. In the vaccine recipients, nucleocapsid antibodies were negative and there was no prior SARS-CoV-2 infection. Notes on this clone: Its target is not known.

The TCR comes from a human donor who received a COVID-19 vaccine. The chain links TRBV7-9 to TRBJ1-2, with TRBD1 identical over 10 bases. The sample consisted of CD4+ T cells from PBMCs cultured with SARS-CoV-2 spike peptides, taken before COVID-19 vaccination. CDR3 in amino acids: CASSPQGQGVDTF. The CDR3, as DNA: TGTGCCAGCAGCCCCCAAGGACAGGGGGTAGACACCTTC.